The clone carrying this T cell receptor (beta chain) showed up just once. At one end the junction does not follow the germline gene, possibly because of a read error. PCR was performed a second time for about 6 to 12 cycles using a sample-barcoded 5' primer and a J-beta primer mix. A single record per CDR3 protein comes from TCRdb applying MiXCR to the 5' RACE reads. The top ten hold over 7% of the sample, which has around 1,700,000 distinct CDR3 sequences, 28% seen once. The data originate from a study of blood T cells in healthy people across ages. This CDR3 region has 15 residues. Germline V lookup: CDR1 MNHEY, CDR2 SVGEGT.

Source material: blood. The J gene is TRBJ2-1, the V gene TRBV6-2 or TRBV6-3; 7 bases are shared with TRBD2. This receptor was obtained from a woman aged 30 to 39 in good health. DNA of the CDR3: TGTGTCAGCAGGGCAACTAGCGCGTACTACAATGAGCAGTTCTTC. Translating it yields CVSRATSAYYNEQFF.